This TCR beta chain was identified during a study of blood T cell repertoires in COVID-19. For the study at large: T cells, B-cell-depleted T cells, or PBMCs provided the cDNA or gDNA that served as material.

Trimming cost V 6 bases and J 4 bases, with 19 bases left between them. The CDR3 extends over 15 amino acids. Germline V gene sequence: CDR1 MDHEN, CDR2 SYDVKM. Sequenced by immunoSEQ multiplex PCR; TCRdb stores in-frame clones only, minus some. The sample holds about 160,000 clones, less than 85% seen once. V is TRBV28 and J is TRBJ2-7, with a tentative D call TRBD2 (5 bases). The sequence derives from a woman older than 75 with active or convalescent COVID-19. Material: peripheral blood. The CDR3 is CASSSLGPRAYEQYF. CDR3 sequence (DNA): TGTGCCAGCAGCTCACTTGGTCCGAGGGCTTACGAGCAGTACTTC.